The TCR beta chain under discussion was sequenced for a study of blood T cell repertoires in COVID-19. Measured with immunoSEQ multiplex PCR; TCRdb has only the in-frame clones, and not every one. The sample has under 500,000 clones, roughly 91% seen once. From germline, CDR1 is SGHAT and CDR2 FQNNGV. The CDR3 runs 13 residues. Germline trimming cut 5 bases from V and 6 bases from J; bases unmatched to any gene: 4. V is TRBV11-2 and J is TRBJ2-3; TRBD1 agrees at 8 bases. This TCR came from a woman aged 30 to 39 with acute or convalescent COVID-19. The sample was peripheral blood. This CDR3 reads CASSRTGLDTQYF. In DNA, the CDR3 is TGTGCCAGCAGCCGGACAGGGTTGGATACGCAGTATTTT. Full variable domain (outside the CDR3, taken from reference TRBV11-2 and TRBJ2-3): EAGVAQSPRYKIIEKRQSVAFWCNPISGHATLYWYQQILGQGPKLLIQFQNNGVVDDSQLPKDRFSAERLKGVDSTLKIQPAKLEDSAVYLCASSRTGLDTQYFGPGTRLTVL.